This T cell receptor (beta chain) was documented in a study of regulatory T cells in long-lasting Graves disease. The time point was: newly diagnosed GD, antithyroid drugs for less than 3 months. RNA isolated from PBMCs was used to make the TCR library. Approximately 8.2-milliliter peripheral blood samples went into EDTA tubes. Libraries of TCR beta came from iRepertoire HTBI primers plus Arm-PCR of CDR3 regions. TCRdb re-derived calls from the multiplex PCR reads in MiXCR, one entry per CDR3 protein. The sample has around 450,000 distinct CDR3 sequences; over 14% are singletons. This clonotype was observed many times. The antigen is undetermined. Study-level findings and limits: Persistent cases of Graves' showed reduced TCR diversity relative to newly diagnosed patients. Sharing of public clonotypes was greater in persistent patients (around 3,000) than in new patients (around 930). TRBV28 was favored in persistent disease, as were TRBJ1-2 and TRBJ2-5.

CDR1 GTSNPN and CDR2 SVGIG come from the germline V gene (reference sequence). The V gene lost 3 bases and the J gene lost 4 bases, with 18 bases spanning the gap. This CDR3 spans 16 amino acids. These records were also assigned to another study, of T cells in Graves' hyperthyroidism and ophthalmopathy.

The clonotype comes from a woman in her forties with Graves disease. The material sequenced was peripheral blood mononuclear cells (PBMCs), taken at new diagnosis, from a patient treated with antithyroid drugs. V and J are TRBV30 and TRBJ2-2, with D hard to call. The CDR3: CAWRAHLGPVTGELFF. As DNA, the CDR3 is TGTGCCTGGAGAGCGCACCTAGGGCCGGTCACCGGGGAGCTGTTTTTT.